This TCR beta chain stems from a study of blood T cell repertoires in COVID-19. Profiled with immunoSEQ multiplex PCR; TCRdb holds only in-frame clones, not every one. The sample lists 330,000 or so clones, 87% seen once, with roughly a tenth in the top ten. The ends lost 2 bases at V and 5 bases at J; junction bases unmatched: 11. The CDR3 has 17 residues. Germline lookup yields CDR1 PRHDT and CDR2 FYEKMQ (reference sequence). This clone has just one count. The rearrangement links TRBV13 to TRBJ2-3, with TRBD2 matching over 9 bases. The sequence derives from a man aged 25 to 40 with COVID-19, enrolled during active disease. Sequencing used peripheral blood. CDR3 in DNA: TGTGCCAGCAGCTTATTCCCACCGGGACTAGCAGGAGATACGCAGTATTTT. The encoded protein is CASSLFPPGLAGDTQYF.